The clone carrying this T cell receptor (beta chain) was found a few times. Its target is unknown. TCRdb reprocessed the 5' RACE reads with MiXCR, giving one entry per CDR3 protein. The sample lists around 300,000 distinct CDR3 sequences, roughly 20% seen once, with 3% to 4% in the top ten. The sample comes from a study of CD8 T cells in ankylosing spondylitis. V lost 0 bases and J lost 4, with 5 bases in between. Per the germline V gene, CDR1 is SGHRS and CDR2 is YFSETQ. The CDR3 is 14 amino acids. Study results and caveats: In ankylosing spondylitis patients, matched synovial fluid reportedly showed significant enrichment of disease-linked clones. Earlier studies detected some motif variants in reactive arthritis synovial fluid and blood.

The chain employs TRBV5-1 and TRBJ2-6; no clear D gene. The sample taken for sequencing was blood, either unsorted or a sorted T cell fraction (not recorded which). This sequence was found in a female donor with ankylosing spondylitis or in good health (not recorded which). CDR3 loop: CASSLVAGANVLTF. The DNA for the CDR3 is TGCGCCAGCAGCTTGGTAGCCGGGGCCAACGTCCTGACTTTC.